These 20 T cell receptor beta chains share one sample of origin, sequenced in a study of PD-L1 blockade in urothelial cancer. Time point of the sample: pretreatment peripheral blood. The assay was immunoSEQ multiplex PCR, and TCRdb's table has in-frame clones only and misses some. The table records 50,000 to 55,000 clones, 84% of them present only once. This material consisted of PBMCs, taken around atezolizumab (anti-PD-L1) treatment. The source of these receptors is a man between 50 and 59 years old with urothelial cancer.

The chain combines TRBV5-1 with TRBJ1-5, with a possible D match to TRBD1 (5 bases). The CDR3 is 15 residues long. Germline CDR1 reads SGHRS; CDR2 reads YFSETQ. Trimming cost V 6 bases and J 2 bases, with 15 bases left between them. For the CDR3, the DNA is TGCGCCAGCAAGCAGGGTATCGTTGGCAATCAGCCCCAGCATTTT. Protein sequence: CASKQGIVGNQPQHF.

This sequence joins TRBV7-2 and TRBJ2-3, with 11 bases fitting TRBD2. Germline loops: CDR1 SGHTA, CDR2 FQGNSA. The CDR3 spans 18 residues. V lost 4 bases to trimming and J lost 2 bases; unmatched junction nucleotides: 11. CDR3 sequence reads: CASSYLAGGAGITDTQYF. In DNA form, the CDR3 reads TGTGCCAGCAGCTACTTAGCGGGAGGGGCGGGCATCACAGATACGCAGTATTTT.

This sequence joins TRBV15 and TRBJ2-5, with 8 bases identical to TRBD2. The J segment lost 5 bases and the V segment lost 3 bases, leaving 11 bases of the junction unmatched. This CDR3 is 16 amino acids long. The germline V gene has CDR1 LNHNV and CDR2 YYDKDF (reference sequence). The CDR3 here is CATSRRGAGGEETQYF. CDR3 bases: TGTGCCACCAGCAGGAGAGGGGCGGGAGGAGAGGAGACCCAGTACTTC.

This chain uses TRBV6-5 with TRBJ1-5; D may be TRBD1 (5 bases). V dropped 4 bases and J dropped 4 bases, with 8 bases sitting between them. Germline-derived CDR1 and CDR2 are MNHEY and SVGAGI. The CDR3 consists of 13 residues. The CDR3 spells CASSFGGNQPQHF. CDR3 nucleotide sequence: TGTGCCAGCAGTTTCGGGGGAAATCAGCCCCAGCATTTT.

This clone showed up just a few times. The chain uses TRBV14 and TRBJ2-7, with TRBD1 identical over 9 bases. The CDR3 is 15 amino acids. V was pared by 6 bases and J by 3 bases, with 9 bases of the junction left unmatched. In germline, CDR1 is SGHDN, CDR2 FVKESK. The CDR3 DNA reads TGTGCCAGCAGTCCCCGGACAGGGGTCATCTACGAGCAGTACTTC. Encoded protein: CASSPRTGVIYEQYF.

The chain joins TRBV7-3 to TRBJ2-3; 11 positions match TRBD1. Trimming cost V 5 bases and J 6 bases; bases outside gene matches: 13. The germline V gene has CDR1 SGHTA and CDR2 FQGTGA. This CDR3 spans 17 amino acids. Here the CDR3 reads CASSHPPGQGAMDTQYF. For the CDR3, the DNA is TGTGCCAGCAGCCACCCGCCCGGACAGGGGGCAATGGATACGCAGTATTTT.

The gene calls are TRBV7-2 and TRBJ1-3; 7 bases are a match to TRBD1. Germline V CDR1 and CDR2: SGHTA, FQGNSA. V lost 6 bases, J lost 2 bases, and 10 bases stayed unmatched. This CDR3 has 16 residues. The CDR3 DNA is TGTGCCAGCAGATTAACCGGGACAGAGACTGGAAACACCATATATTTT. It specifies CASRLTGTETGNTIYF.

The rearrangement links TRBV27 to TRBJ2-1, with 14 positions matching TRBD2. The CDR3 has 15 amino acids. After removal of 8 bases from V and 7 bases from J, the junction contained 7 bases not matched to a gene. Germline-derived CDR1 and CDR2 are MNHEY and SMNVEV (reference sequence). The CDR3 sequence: CASGGGTSGRNEQFF. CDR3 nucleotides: TGTGCCAGCGGGGGCGGGACTAGCGGGAGAAATGAGCAGTTCTTC.

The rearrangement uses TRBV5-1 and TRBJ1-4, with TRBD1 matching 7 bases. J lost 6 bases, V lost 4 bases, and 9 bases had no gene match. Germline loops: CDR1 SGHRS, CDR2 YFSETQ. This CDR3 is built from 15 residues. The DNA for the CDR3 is TGCGCCAGCAGCCCTCGACAGGGTTTGGATGAAAAACTGTTTTTT. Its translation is CASSPRQGLDEKLFF.

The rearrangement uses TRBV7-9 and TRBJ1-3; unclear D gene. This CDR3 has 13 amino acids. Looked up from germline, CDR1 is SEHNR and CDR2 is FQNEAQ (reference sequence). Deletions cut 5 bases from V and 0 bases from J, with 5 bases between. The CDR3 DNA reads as TGTGCCAGCAGCGTCGGCTCTGGAAACACCATATATTTT. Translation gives CASSVGSGNTIYF.

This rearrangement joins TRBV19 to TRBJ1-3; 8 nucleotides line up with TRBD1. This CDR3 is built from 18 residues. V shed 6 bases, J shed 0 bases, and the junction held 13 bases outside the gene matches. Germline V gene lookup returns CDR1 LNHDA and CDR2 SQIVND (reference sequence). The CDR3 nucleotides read TGTGCCAGTAGCGGACAGGGAGTGAGTCGGAACTCTGGAAACACCATATATTTT. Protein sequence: CASSGQGVSRNSGNTIYF.

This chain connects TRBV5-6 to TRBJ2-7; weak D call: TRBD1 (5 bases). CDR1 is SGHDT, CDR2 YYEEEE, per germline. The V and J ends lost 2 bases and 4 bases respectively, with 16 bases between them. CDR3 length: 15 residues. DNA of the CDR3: TGTGCCAGCAGCTTAGGGGCAGGGTTTCAATACGAGCAGTACTTC. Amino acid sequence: CASSLGAGFQYEQYF.

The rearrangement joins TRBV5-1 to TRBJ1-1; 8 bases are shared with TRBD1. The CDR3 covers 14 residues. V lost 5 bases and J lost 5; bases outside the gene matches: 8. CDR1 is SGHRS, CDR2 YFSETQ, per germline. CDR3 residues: CASSYGQGGTEAFF. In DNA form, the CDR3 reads TGCGCCAGCAGTTACGGACAGGGAGGGACTGAAGCTTTCTTT.

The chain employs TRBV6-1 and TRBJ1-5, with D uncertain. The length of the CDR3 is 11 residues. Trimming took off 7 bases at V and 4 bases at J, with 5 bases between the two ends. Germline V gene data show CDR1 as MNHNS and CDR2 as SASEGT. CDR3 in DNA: TGTGCCAGCACCAATAATCAGCCCCAGCATTTT. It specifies CASTNNQPQHF.

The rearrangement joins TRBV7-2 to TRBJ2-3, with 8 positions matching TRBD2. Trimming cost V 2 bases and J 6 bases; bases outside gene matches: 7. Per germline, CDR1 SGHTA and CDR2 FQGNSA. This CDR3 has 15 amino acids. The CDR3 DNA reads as TGTGCCAGCAGCTTAAAAAGCGGGAGAACCGATACGCAGTATTTT. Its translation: CASSLKSGRTDTQYF.

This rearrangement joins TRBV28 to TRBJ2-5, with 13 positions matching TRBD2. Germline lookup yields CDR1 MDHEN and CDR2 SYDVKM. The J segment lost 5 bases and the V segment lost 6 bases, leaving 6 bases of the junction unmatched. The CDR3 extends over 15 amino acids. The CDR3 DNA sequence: TGTGCCAGCAGGCCCACTAGCGGGGGGGTGGAGACCCAGTACTTC. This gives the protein CASRPTSGGVETQYF.

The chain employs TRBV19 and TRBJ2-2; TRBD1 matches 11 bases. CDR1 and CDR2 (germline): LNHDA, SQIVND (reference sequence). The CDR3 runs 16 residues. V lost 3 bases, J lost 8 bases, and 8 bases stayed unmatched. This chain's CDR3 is CASSILRTGGLGELFF. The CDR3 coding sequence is TGTGCCAGTAGTATCCTCCGGACAGGGGGCCTGGGGGAGCTGTTTTTT.

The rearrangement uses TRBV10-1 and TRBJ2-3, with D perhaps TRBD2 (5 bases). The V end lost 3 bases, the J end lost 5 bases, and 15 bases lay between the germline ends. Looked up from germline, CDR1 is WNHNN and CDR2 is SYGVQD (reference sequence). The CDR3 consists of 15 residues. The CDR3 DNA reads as TGCGCCAGCAGTGAACAAGCAAATGGAGGAGATACGCAGTATTTT. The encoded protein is CASSEQANGGDTQYF.

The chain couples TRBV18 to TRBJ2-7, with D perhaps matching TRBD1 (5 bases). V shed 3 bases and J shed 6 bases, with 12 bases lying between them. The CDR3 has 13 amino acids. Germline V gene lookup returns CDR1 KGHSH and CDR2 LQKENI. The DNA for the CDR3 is TGTGCCAGCTCACCGACAGTTTTGGGCGAGCAGTACTTC. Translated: CASSPTVLGEQYF.

The CDR3 nucleotides are TGTGCCAGCTCACCCCCAGCGAGGGCTAGCGTAGACAATGAGCAGTTCTTC. Its protein product is CASSPPARASVDNEQFF. The rearrangement joins TRBV18 to TRBJ2-1; tentatively, D is TRBD2 (6 bases). V lost 3 bases to trimming and J lost 5 bases, with 20 bases between them. The germline gives CDR1 KGHSH, CDR2 LQKENI. The CDR3 sequence is 17 residues long.